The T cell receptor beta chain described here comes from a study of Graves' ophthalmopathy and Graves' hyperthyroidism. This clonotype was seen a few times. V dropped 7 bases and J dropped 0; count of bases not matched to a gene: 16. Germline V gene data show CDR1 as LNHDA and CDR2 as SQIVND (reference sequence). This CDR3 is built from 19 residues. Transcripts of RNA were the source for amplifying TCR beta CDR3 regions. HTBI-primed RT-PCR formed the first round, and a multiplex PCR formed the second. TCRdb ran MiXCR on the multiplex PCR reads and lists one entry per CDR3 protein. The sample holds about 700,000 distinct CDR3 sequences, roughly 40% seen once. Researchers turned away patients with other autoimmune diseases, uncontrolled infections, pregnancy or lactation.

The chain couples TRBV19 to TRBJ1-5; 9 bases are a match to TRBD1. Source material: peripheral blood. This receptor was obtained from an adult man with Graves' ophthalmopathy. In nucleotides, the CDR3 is TGTGCCAGTATCCAAATCCGGGACAGGGCCCTGTATAGCAATCAGCCCCAGCATTTT. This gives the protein CASIQIRDRALYSNQPQHF.